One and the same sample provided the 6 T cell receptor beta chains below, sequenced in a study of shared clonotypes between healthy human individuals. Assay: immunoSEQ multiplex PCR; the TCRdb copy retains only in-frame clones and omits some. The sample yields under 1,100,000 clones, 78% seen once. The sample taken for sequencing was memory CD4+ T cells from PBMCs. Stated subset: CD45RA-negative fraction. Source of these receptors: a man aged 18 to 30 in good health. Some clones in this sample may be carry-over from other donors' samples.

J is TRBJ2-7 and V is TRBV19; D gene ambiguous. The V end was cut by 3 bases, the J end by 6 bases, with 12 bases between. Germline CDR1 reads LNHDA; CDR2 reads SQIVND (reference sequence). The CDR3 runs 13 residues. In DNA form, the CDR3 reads TGTGCCAGTAGTATGGACCGTTGGAGCGAGCAGTACTTC. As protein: CASSMDRWSEQYF.

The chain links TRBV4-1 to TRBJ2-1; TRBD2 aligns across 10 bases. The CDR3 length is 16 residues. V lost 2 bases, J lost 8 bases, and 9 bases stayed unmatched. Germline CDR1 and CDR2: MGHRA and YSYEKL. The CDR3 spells CASSQQSSGRLHEQFF. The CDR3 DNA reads TGCGCCAGCAGCCAACAGTCTAGCGGGAGACTCCATGAGCAGTTCTTC.

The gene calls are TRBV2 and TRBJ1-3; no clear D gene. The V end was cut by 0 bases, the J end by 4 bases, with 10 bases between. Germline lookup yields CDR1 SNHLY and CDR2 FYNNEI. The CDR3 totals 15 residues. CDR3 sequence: CASSEAAHPGNTIYF. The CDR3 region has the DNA TGTGCCAGCAGTGAAGCAGCCCACCCGGGAAACACCATATATTTT.

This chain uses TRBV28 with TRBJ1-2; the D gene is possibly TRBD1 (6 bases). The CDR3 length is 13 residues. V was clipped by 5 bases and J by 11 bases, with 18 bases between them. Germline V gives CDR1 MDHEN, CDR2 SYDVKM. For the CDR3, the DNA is TGTGCCAGCAGTCCTCCGGGGGCATTTAGTTACACCTTC. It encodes CASSPPGAFSYTF.

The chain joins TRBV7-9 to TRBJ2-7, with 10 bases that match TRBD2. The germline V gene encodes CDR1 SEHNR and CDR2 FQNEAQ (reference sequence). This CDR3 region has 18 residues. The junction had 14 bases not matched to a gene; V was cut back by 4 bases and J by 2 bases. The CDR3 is CASSSEGYTSGETYEQYF. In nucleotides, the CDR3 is TGTGCCAGCAGCTCAGAGGGATACACTAGCGGGGAAACCTACGAGCAGTACTTC.

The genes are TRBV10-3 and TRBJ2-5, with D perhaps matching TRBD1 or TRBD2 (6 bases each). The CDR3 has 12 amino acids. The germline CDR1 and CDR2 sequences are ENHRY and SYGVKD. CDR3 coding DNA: TGTGCGGCCAGGGGAGGATTTGAGACCCAGTACTTC. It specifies CAARGGFETQYF.